These 15 T cell receptor beta chains were sequenced from one sample in a study of blood T cell repertoires in COVID-19. Profiling relied on immunoSEQ multiplex PCR, and the TCRdb table lists in-frame clones only, not all of them. The sample lists approximately 280,000 clones, 75% to 90% occurring once. The sample was PBMCs or T cells enriched from blood (not recorded which). All receptors derive from a woman between 50 and 59 years old who had recovered from COVID-19.

This clone was seen only once. The chain has TRBV19 and TRBJ2-1; TRBD1 aligns across 8 bases. The germline CDR1 and CDR2 sequences are LNHDA and SQIVND (reference sequence). J was trimmed by 1 base and V by 1 base; bases with no gene match: 6. This CDR3 comprises 17 residues. The CDR3 spells CASSIAPRQGSYNEQFF. In DNA form, the CDR3 reads TGTGCCAGTAGTATAGCCCCCCGACAGGGGTCCTACAATGAGCAGTTCTTC.

The DNA for the CDR3 is TGTGCCAGCAGCCCTTCGGCTAGCGGGGGCTACGAGCAGTACTTC. It encodes CASSPSASGGYEQYF. The J gene is TRBJ2-7, the V gene TRBV6-4; 10 nucleotides agree with TRBD2. CDR1 is MRHNA, CDR2 SNTAGT, per germline. The CDR3 extends over 15 amino acids. V lost 6 bases and J lost 3; bases outside the gene matches: 8.

This clone was observed a handful of times. The J gene is TRBJ1-3, the V gene TRBV4-1; perhaps TRBD1 as D (6 bases). Germline V gene lookup returns CDR1 MGHRA and CDR2 YSYEKL. Trimming removed 2 bases at V and 0 bases at J, with 14 bases between. The CDR3 is made up of 17 amino acids. The CDR3 loop reads CASSQSQGRRSGNTIYF. The CDR3 DNA reads as TGCGCCAGCAGCCAATCACAGGGTCGACGCTCTGGAAACACCATATATTTT.

The genes are TRBV6-5 and TRBJ2-1; 8 bases agree with TRBD2. V gave up 7 bases and J gave up 2 bases; unmatched junction bases: 4. From germline, CDR1 is MNHEY and CDR2 SVGAGI. This CDR3 has 14 amino acids. The CDR3 reads CASTSAGAYNEQFF. The CDR3 DNA sequence: TGTGCCAGCACTTCAGCGGGAGCCTACAATGAGCAGTTCTTC.

The V and J genes are TRBV5-1 and TRBJ1-4; 9 bases are a match to TRBD1. The CDR3 is 15 amino acids. V trimming: 4 bases; J trimming: 4 bases; junction bases outside the gene matches: 5. Looked up from germline, CDR1 is SGHRS and CDR2 is YFSETQ. In DNA form, the CDR3 reads TGCGCCAGCAGCCTCCGACAGGGGGGTAATGAAAAACTGTTTTTT. The encoded protein is CASSLRQGGNEKLFF. The variable domain in full, completed from reference TRBV5-1 and TRBJ1-4, reads KAGVTQTPRYLIKTRGQQVTLSCSPISGHRSVSWYQQTPGQGLQFLFEYFSETQRNKGNFPGRFSGRQFSNSRSEMNVSTLELGDSALYLCASSLRQGGNEKLFFGSGTQLSVL.

The V gene is TRBV5-4, the J gene TRBJ1-4; 8 positions agree with TRBD1. Germline CDR1 is SGHNT and CDR2 is YYREEE (reference sequence). V trimming: 1 base; J trimming: 2 bases; junction bases outside the gene matches: 4. There are 16 residues in the CDR3. CDR3 sequence (DNA): TGTGCCAGCAGCTTGCAGGGGGCAAGCACTAATGAAAAACTGTTTTTT. Translating gives CASSLQGASTNEKLFF.

The chain joins TRBV2 to TRBJ1-5; D is possibly TRBD1 (6 bases). V was trimmed by 0 bases and J by 7 bases, leaving 10 bases between them. The CDR3 has 14 residues. Per the germline V gene, CDR1 is SNHLY and CDR2 is FYNNEI. The CDR3 spells CASSEARGSQPQHF. CDR3 DNA sequence: TGTGCCAGCAGTGAAGCCAGGGGCTCCCAGCCCCAGCATTTT. The full variable domain, rest sourced from reference TRBV2 and TRBJ1-5, is EPEVTQTPSHQVTQMGQEVILRCVPISNHLYFYWYRQILGQKVEFLVSFYNNEISEKSEIFDDQFSVERPDGSNFTLKIRSTKLEDSAMYFCASSEARGSQPQHFGDGTRLSIL.

The chain is built from TRBV30 and TRBJ2-1; D might be TRBD2 (6 bases). Trimming took off 5 bases at V and 4 bases at J, with 18 bases between the two ends. Germline CDR1 GTSNPN, CDR2 SVGIG (reference sequence). The CDR3 sequence is 15 residues long. The CDR3 reads CAWSRGSGNYNEQFF. In DNA, the CDR3 is TGTGCCTGGTCGCGTGGTAGCGGAAATTACAATGAGCAGTTCTTC. Looking up the rest from reference TRBV30 and TRBJ2-1 gives the full variable domain: SQTIHQWPATLVQPVGSPLSLECTVEGTSNPNLYWYRQAAGRGLQLLFYSVGIGQISSEVPQNLSASRPQDRQFILSSKKLLLSDSGFYLCAWSRGSGNYNEQFFGPGTRLTVL.

The CDR3: CASSQVGGNTEAFF. CDR3 DNA sequence: TGTGCCAGCAGCCAAGTAGGGGGAAACACTGAAGCTTTCTTT. The chain has TRBV3-1 (or the pseudogene TRBV3-2) and TRBJ1-1; weak D call: TRBD1 (6 bases). Trimming removed 1 base at V and 2 bases at J, with 8 bases between. CDR3 length: 14 amino acids. Looked up from germline, CDR1 is LGHDT and CDR2 is YNNKEL (reference sequence).

The rearrangement uses TRBV5-1 and TRBJ2-2; possible D gene TRBD2, 5 bases. The CDR3 extends over 16 amino acids. The V and J ends lost 0 bases and 0 bases respectively, with 9 bases between them. Germline loops: CDR1 SGHRS, CDR2 YFSETQ. The CDR3 spells CASSLEKRSNTGELFF. In nucleotides, the CDR3 is TGCGCCAGCAGCTTGGAGAAGCGGTCGAACACCGGGGAGCTGTTTTTT. Complete variable domain (other parts from reference TRBV5-1 and TRBJ2-2): KAGVTQTPRYLIKTRGQQVTLSCSPISGHRSVSWYQQTPGQGLQFLFEYFSETQRNKGNFPGRFSGRQFSNSRSEMNVSTLELGDSALYLCASSLEKRSNTGELFFGEGSRLTVL.

This clone has a handful of counts. The chain couples TRBV4-1 to TRBJ2-7, with D perhaps matching TRBD1 (5 bases). Germline CDR1 MGHRA, CDR2 YSYEKL. The V gene lost 0 bases and the J gene lost 2 bases, with 11 bases spanning the gap. This CDR3 has 15 residues. This chain's CDR3 is CASSQDRVGTYEQYF. In DNA, the CDR3 is TGCGCCAGCAGCCAAGACAGGGTAGGGACCTACGAGCAGTACTTC.

Remarks on this clone: In the same sample, other DNA sequences code for this CDR3. The J gene is TRBJ1-1, the V gene TRBV19, with a tentative D call TRBD1 (5 bases). Trimming took 4 bases from V and 1 from J, leaving 7 bases between them. Looked up from germline, CDR1 is LNHDA and CDR2 is SQIVND (reference sequence). CDR3 length equals 13 residues. The CDR3: CASSRDRNTEAFF. CDR3 DNA: TGTGCCAGTAGTAGAGACAGGAACACTGAAGCTTTCTTT. Together with reference TRBV19 and TRBJ1-1, the CDR3 gives the full variable domain: DGGITQSPKYLFRKEGQNVTLSCEQNLNHDAMYWYRQDPGQGLRLIYYSQIVNDFQKGDIAEGYSVSREKKESFPLTVTSAQKNPTAFYLCASSRDRNTEAFFGQGTRLTVV.

DNA of the CDR3: TGTGCCAGCAGCAGTTATACAGGGGGAGCTTTCTTT. Protein product: CASSSYTGGAFF. The chain uses TRBV7-9 and TRBJ1-1, with 8 bases identical to TRBD1. The germline CDR1 and CDR2 sequences are SEHNR and FQNEAQ (reference sequence). J lost 10 bases, V lost 5 bases, and 6 bases had no gene match. This CDR3 contains 12 residues.

V usage is TRBV7-8 and J usage is TRBJ1-1, with D possibly being TRBD1 (5 bases). Germline CDR1 reads SGHVS; CDR2 reads FQNEAQ. This CDR3 is built from 13 residues. The V end lost 3 bases, the J end lost 10 bases, and 15 bases lay between the germline ends. CDR3 bases: TGTGCCAGCAGCTTGAGTCGTAGGGGAACAGCTTTCTTT. This gives the protein CASSLSRRGTAFF.

J is TRBJ2-7 and V is TRBV21-1; TRBD2 was called by the table and not checked on the DNA. TRBV21-1 represents a pseudogene. The CDR3 has 17 amino acids. The CDR3 nucleotides are TGTGCCAGCAGCAATTCCCATCCCAACCTAGGTCTTTACGAGCAGTACTTC. This translates into CASSNSHPNLGLYEQYF.